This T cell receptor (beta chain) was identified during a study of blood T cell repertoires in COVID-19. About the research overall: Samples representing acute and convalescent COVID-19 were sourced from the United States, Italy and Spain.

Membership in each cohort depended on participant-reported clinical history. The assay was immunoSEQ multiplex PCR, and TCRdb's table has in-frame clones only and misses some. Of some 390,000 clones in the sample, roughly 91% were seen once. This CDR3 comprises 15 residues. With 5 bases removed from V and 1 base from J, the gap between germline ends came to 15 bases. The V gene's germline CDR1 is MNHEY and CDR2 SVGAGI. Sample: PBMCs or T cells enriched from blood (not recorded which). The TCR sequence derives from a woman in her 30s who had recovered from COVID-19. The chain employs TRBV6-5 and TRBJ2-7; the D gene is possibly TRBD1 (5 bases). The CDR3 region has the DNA TGTGCCAGCAGTACGGTCGACAGTTTTTCCTACGAGCAGTACTTC. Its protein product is CASSTVDSFSYEQYF.